A selection of T cell receptor beta chains follows, all from one sample in a study of shared clonotypes between healthy human individuals. Only in-frame clones appear in the TCRdb table, and some are missing; sequencing was by immunoSEQ multiplex PCR. The sample holds 2,500,000 or so clones, 80% to 95% seen once. Sequenced: naive CD4+ T cells from PBMCs. Receptors were obtained from a man aged 18 to 29 in good health. Some clones in this sample may be carry-over from other donors' samples. The CDR3 runs from the conserved cysteine through the conserved F or W. A D gene is named only where the DNA matches it firmly. Some rows have no size entry. The others give once, few or many, or a class for an expanded clone.

J gene	CDR3 length	V gene	clone size	D gene	CDR3 DNA	CDR3 protein
TRBJ2-1	14	TRBV28	once	.	TGTGCCAGCAGCCGGATTAGCGGCTACAATGAGCAGTTCTTC	CASSRISGYNEQFF
TRBJ1-5	15	TRBV5-4	.	.	TGTGCCAGCAGCCAAGGGGGGTATAGCAATCAGCCCCAGCATTTT	CASSQGGYSNQPQHF
TRBJ2-2	15	TRBV6-5	once	.	TGTGCCAGCAGTTACTCCAACGGGAACACCGGGGAGCTGTTTTTT	CASSYSNGNTGELFF
TRBJ2-5	18	TRBV4-2	.	TRBD2	TGTGCCAGCAGCCAAGATTCATTTCAGGCTAGCGGGAGAGAGACCCAGTACTTC	CASSQDSFQASGRETQYF
TRBJ2-7	15	TRBV13	.	TRBD1	TGTGCCAGCAGCTTAGGGACAGGGGTAAGCTACGAGCAGTACTTC	CASSLGTGVSYEQYF
TRBJ2-2	15	TRBV5-1	.	.	TGCGCCAGCAGCCTGGACGCTGCGAACACCGGGGAGCTGTTTTTT	CASSLDAANTGELFF
TRBJ1-3	17	TRBV28	.	TRBD1	TGTGCCAGCAGTACCCATCCGGGACAGGGATTCGGAAACACCATATATTTT	CASSTHPGQGFGNTIYF
TRBJ1-4	13	TRBV30	few	.	TGTGCCTGGAAGATGAGGGTGCGGGAAAAACTGTTTTTT	CAWKMRVREKLFF
TRBJ2-7	11	TRBV5-4	.	.	TGTGCCAGCAGCTTGGACTACGAGCAGTACTTC	CASSLDYEQYF
TRBJ2-5	18	TRBV11-2	.	TRBD1	TGTGCCAGCAGCCCTACGGGACAGGGCCTCCCGTACCAAGAGACCCAGTACTTC	CASSPTGQGLPYQETQYF
TRBJ2-7	14	TRBV5-6	.	.	TGTGCCAGCAGCTTGGTTCCAGCGGGTTACGAGCAGTACTTC	CASSLVPAGYEQYF
TRBJ2-5	13	TRBV7-9	.	.	TGTGCCAGCAATTCCGCTGGACAAGAGACCCAGTACTTC	CASNSAGQETQYF
TRBJ2-7	16	TRBV7-2	.	.	TGTGCCAGCAGCCTAGGCCTGGGTCTGTCCCCCCACGAGCAGTACTTC	CASSLGLGLSPHEQYF
TRBJ2-3	14	TRBV5-1	once	TRBD2	TGCGCCAGCAGCCCCACTAGCGGGAGCGGTACGCAGTATTTT	CASSPTSGSGTQYF
TRBJ1-6	17	TRBV28	.	.	TGTGCCAGCAGCCTTGACGTCTCGAGCTCCTATAATTCACCCCTCCACTTT	CASSLDVSSSYNSPLHF
TRBJ2-2	12	TRBV29-1	.	TRBD1	TGCAGCGTCACTACAGGGGCCGGGGAGCTGTTTTTT	CSVTTGAGELFF
TRBJ1-1	12	TRBV19	few	.	TGTGCCAGTAGTCCCGAGGGGACGGAGGCTTTCTTT	CASSPEGTEAFF
TRBJ2-5	16	TRBV15	.	.	TGTGCCACCAGGCCTACACTTAGGGACGTCCAAGAGACCCAGTACTTC	CATRPTLRDVQETQYF
TRBJ1-2	14	TRBV6-4	.	TRBD1	TGTGCCAGAGCCAAGGACAGGGCCCACTATGGCTACACCTTC	CARAKDRAHYGYTF
TRBJ1-1	15	TRBV5-1	.	TRBD1	TGCGCCAGCAGCTTGCCCAGGGGGCGTTTAGCTGAAGCTTTCTTT	CASSLPRGRLAEAFF
TRBJ1-3	16	TRBV5-1	.	.	TGCGCCAGCAGCTCCGGGACAACGCTTTATGGAAACACCATATATTTT	CASSSGTTLYGNTIYF
TRBJ2-1	11	TRBV30	.	TRBD1	TGTGCCTGCAGGACAGGGGATGAGCAGTTCTTC	CACRTGDEQFF
TRBJ2-2	15	TRBV7-2	.	TRBD2	TGTGCCAGCAGCACCCGGGGAGGGGCATATGGGGAGCTGTTTTTT	CASSTRGGAYGELFF
TRBJ1-3	13	TRBV25-1	.	.	TGTGCCAGCAGTGAACCGGGTGTGTACACCATATATTTT	CASSEPGVYTIYF
TRBJ2-7	14	TRBV6-5	.	.	TGTGCCAGCAGTTACGGAGGGCCCTCCTACGAGCAGTACTTC	CASSYGGPSYEQYF
TRBJ1-1	14	TRBV28	.	.	TGTGCCAGCAGTTTAAGCGACAGCCTGGGATGGGCTTTCTTT	CASSLSDSLGWAFF
TRBJ1-6	13	TRBV28	.	TRBD1	TGTGCCAGCAGTCCAACAGGGGTGTCACCCCTCCACTTT	CASSPTGVSPLHF
TRBJ2-2	14	TRBV9	.	.	TGTGCCAGCGCTGCCGGGGGTCTTACCGGGGAGCTGTTTTTT	CASAAGGLTGELFF
TRBJ1-6	16	TRBV4-1	.	.	TGCGCCAGCAGCCAAGTTTACGACAGTCTAAATTCACCCCTCCACTTT	CASSQVYDSLNSPLHF
TRBJ2-7	12	TRBV28	few	.	TGTGCCAGCAGCCCTAAACAATACGAGCAGTACTTC	CASSPKQYEQYF
TRBJ1-1	14	TRBV29-1	.	TRBD1	TGCAGCGCACGACCCGGGACAGCGAACACTGAAGCTTTCTTT	CSARPGTANTEAFF
TRBJ1-1	13	TRBV2	.	.	TGTGCCAGCATGAACGAGGGGAACACTGAAGCTTTCTTT	CASMNEGNTEAFF
TRBJ2-7	14	TRBV7-9	.	TRBD1	TGTGCCAGCAGCCCCGGGACAGGGTCCTCCGAGCAGTACTTC	CASSPGTGSSEQYF
TRBJ2-3	12	TRBV29-1	.	.	TGCAGCGTTGAAAAGCTGACAGATACGCAGTATTTT	CSVEKLTDTQYF
TRBJ2-7	14	TRBV5-1	.	.	TGCGCCAGCAGCCAGACGGTAAGCTCCTACGAGCAGTACTTC	CASSQTVSSYEQYF
TRBJ2-5	13	TRBV6-5	.	TRBD2	TGTGCCAGCGCGGGACTAGCGGGAGCCCCCCAGTACTTC	CASAGLAGAPQYF
TRBJ2-3	14	TRBV7-2	.	.	TGTGCCAGCAGCATCGTAGCGTACACAGATACGCAGTATTTT	CASSIVAYTDTQYF
TRBJ1-1	17	TRBV28	.	.	TGTGCCAGCAGTAGCAACTACCGGACAGCCCGGAACACTGAAGCTTTCTTT	CASSSNYRTARNTEAFF
TRBJ1-1	14	TRBV18	few	.	TGTGCCAGCTCACCAGGCCTTGGAAGCACTGAAGCTTTCTTT	CASSPGLGSTEAFF
TRBJ2-5	15	TRBV7-8	once	TRBD1	TGTGCCAGCACCCAACCGGGACAGGGGGCCGAGACCCAGTACTTC	CASTQPGQGAETQYF
TRBJ2-4	14	TRBV7-2	.	.	TGTGCCAGCACCCCTCTGACAGGGAGGGGCATTCAGTACTTC	CASTPLTGRGIQYF
TRBJ1-2	18	TRBV7-9	.	TRBD1	TGTGCCAGCAGCACCCACCTAGGGACAGGGGGGGGGCTGAATGGCTACACCTTC	CASSTHLGTGGGLNGYTF
TRBJ2-3	16	TRBV5-4	.	TRBD2	TGTGCCAGCAGCCGAAGACTAGCCGGGGACACAGATACGCAGTATTTT	CASSRRLAGDTDTQYF
TRBJ2-7	12	TRBV7-9	.	.	TGTGCCAGCAGCCCGGGATTCTACGAGCAGTACTTC	CASSPGFYEQYF
TRBJ1-2	13	TRBV10-3	.	.	TGTGCCATCAGTGACAGGGAGGACTATGGCTACACCTTC	CAISDREDYGYTF
TRBJ2-5	12	TRBV6-6	.	.	TGTGCCAGCACTAGCCTGGTCGAGACCCAGTACTTC	CASTSLVETQYF
TRBJ2-7	16	TRBV6-5	once	.	TGTGCCAGCAGTTACCTTAGTGCGAGGCCGAGCTACGAGCAGTACTTC	CASSYLSARPSYEQYF
TRBJ2-2	17	TRBV5-1	.	.	TGCGCCAGCAGCGCCGCCGTAACGGGGATCGGCACCGGGGAGCTGTTTTTT	CASSAAVTGIGTGELFF
TRBJ2-1	20	TRBV5-1	.	.	TGCGCCAGCAGCTCCCCGACAGGTGCCAGCGGATCCAGCTCCTACAATGAGCAGTTCTTC	CASSSPTGASGSSSYNEQFF
TRBJ1-5	15	TRBV19	few	.	TGTGCCAGTAGAATCGATCACAGGGTAGGTCAGCCCCAGCATTTT	CASRIDHRVGQPQHF
TRBJ2-5	13	TRBV7-9	.	TRBD1	TGTGCCAGCGGGACAGAATATGTGGAGACCCAGTACTTC	CASGTEYVETQYF